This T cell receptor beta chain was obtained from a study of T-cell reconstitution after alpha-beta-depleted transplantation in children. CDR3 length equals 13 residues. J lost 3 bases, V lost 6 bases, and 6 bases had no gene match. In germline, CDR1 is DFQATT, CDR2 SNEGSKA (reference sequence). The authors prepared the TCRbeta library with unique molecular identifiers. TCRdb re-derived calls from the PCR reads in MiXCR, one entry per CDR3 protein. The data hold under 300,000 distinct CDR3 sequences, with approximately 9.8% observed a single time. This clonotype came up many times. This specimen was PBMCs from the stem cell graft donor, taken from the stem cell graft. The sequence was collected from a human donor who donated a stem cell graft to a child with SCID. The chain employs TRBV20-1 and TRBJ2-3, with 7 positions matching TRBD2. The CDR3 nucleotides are TGCAGTGCGGATGGAGCGGGAACAGATACGCAGTATTTT. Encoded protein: CSADGAGTDTQYF.